This TCR beta chain is from a study of blood T cell repertoires in COVID-19. Study as a whole: PBMCs, B-cell-depleted T cells, or T cells provided the cDNA or gDNA that made up the material.

Here immunoSEQ multiplex PCR was the method, and the copy in TCRdb shows in-frame clones only, minus some. Found here are some 150,000 clones, approximately 80% of them singletons; the top ten hold 8% to 9.5%. CDR3 length: 14 residues. Looked up from germline, CDR1 is MNHNS and CDR2 is SASEGT. Notes on this clone: The junction shows a germline mismatch at one end, possibly a read error.

The chain links TRBV6-1 to TRBJ1-4, with D perhaps matching TRBD1 (5 bases). The sample was peripheral blood. The clonotype originates from a woman aged 55-70 years with active or convalescent COVID-19. The CDR3 sequence is CASTERGRNEKLFF. The CDR3 bases are TGTGCCAGCACTGAACGGGGGAGAAATGAAAAACTGTTTTTT.